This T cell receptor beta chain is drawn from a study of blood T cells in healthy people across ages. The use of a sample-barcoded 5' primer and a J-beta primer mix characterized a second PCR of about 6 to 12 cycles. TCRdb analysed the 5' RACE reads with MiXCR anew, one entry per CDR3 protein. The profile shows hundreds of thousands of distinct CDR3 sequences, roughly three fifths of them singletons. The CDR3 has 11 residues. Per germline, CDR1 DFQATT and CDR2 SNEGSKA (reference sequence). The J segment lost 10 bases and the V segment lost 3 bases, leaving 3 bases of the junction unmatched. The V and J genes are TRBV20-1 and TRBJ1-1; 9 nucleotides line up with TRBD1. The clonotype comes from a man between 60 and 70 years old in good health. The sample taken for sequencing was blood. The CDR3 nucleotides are TGCAGTGCTAGCTTGACAGGGGGAGCTTTCTTT. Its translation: CSASLTGGAFF.